This T cell receptor beta chain was sequenced for a study of cytomegalovirus exposure and HLA in healthy donors. The study's findings and limits: Rarity characterized most TCR sequences, yet some public TCRs appeared in many donors. TCR beta chain V- and J-gene trimming was linked, in a later analysis, to a missense variant in DCLRE1C.

About this clone: Its antigen is unidentified.

Researchers ran the PCR with 60 Vbeta and 13 Jbeta primers. Measured with immunoSEQ multiplex PCR; TCRdb has only the in-frame clones, and not every one. The data contain approximately 110,000 clones, 77% of them singletons. V lost 5 bases, J lost 5 bases, and 4 bases stayed unmatched. CDR1 and CDR2 (germline): LNHDA, SQIVND (reference sequence). CDR3 size: 14 residues. The receptor comes from a human donor in good health. V is TRBV19 and J is TRBJ1-5; TRBD1 aligns across 9 bases. Specimen: PBMCs. CDR3 in amino acids: CASSQDRGYQPQHF. CDR3 nucleotide sequence: TGTGCCAGTAGTCAAGACAGGGGGTATCAGCCCCAGCATTTT.